The 17 T cell receptor beta chains below all came from one sample that was sequenced in a study of cytomegalovirus exposure and HLA in healthy donors. The PCR ran on 60 Vbeta and 13 Jbeta primers. Sequencing was performed with immunoSEQ multiplex PCR; in TCRdb, only in-frame clones are kept and a portion is missing. The sample yields about 82,000 clones, roughly 80% seen once. The sequencing sample was made of PBMCs. These TCRs come from a human donor in good health.

The J gene is TRBJ2-2, the V gene TRBV4-1; 8 bases fit TRBD2. Trimming cost V 1 base and J 7 bases; bases outside gene matches: 8. The germline V gene has CDR1 MGHRA and CDR2 YSYEKL. This CDR3 spans 16 amino acids. DNA of the CDR3: TGCGCCAGCAGCCAAGTCCGGGGGGGAGCAAACGGGGAGCTGTTTTTT. This translates into CASSQVRGGANGELFF.

J is TRBJ1-1 and V is TRBV5-1; D is possibly TRBD1 (5 bases). V was cut by 2 bases and J by 5 bases, with 13 bases left in between. The V gene's germline CDR1 is SGHRS and CDR2 YFSETQ. The CDR3 covers 14 residues. CDR3 in amino acids: CASSLTGRDTEAFF. The CDR3 nucleotides are TGCGCCAGCAGCTTAACTGGCAGGGATACTGAAGCTTTCTTT.

In this sample, this clone turned up once. The V and J genes are TRBV28 and TRBJ2-7; D may be TRBD1 (6 bases). The CDR3 contains 12 residues. V was clipped by 7 bases and J by 4 bases, with 11 bases between them. Germline V CDR1 and CDR2: MDHEN, SYDVKM. Here the CDR3 DNA reads TGTGCCAGCAACCCCAGGGGATACGAGCAGTACTTC. Its translation is CASNPRGYEQYF.

This clone was recorded once. The chain employs TRBV19 and TRBJ1-5, with 9 bases matching TRBD1. From germline, CDR1 is LNHDA and CDR2 SQIVND (reference sequence). This CDR3 spans 15 amino acids. Germline trimming cut 4 bases from V and 3 bases from J; bases unmatched to any gene: 4. The CDR3 is CASSKGQGYNQPQHF. The DNA for the CDR3 is TGTGCCAGTAGTAAGGGACAGGGCTACAATCAGCCCCAGCATTTT.

This clone occurred once. The chain has TRBV5-1 and TRBJ2-3, with 7 bases that match TRBD2. J gave up 1 base and V 6 bases, and 8 bases lay outside the gene matches. Germline V lookup: CDR1 SGHRS, CDR2 YFSETQ. CDR3 length: 15 residues. The CDR3 DNA is TGCGCCAGCACCCCCGGGCTAGCGGGCACAGATACGCAGTATTTT. Protein: CASTPGLAGTDTQYF.

The chain couples TRBV7-2 to TRBJ2-1, with a tentative D call TRBD1 (6 bases). Germline-derived CDR1 and CDR2 are SGHTA and FQGNSA. The CDR3 totals 17 residues. With 1 base removed from V and 7 bases from J, the gap between germline ends came to 20 bases. The DNA of the CDR3 is TGTGCCAGCAGCTTAGGGGTTCTGGGGGCCTCGGGGAATGAGCAGTTCTTC. This translates into CASSLGVLGASGNEQFF.

This chain connects TRBV5-1 to TRBJ1-2; D gene uncertain. Between the trimmed V and J ends, which lost 2 bases and 4 bases, there was a span of 12 bases. The CDR3 runs to 14 residues. The germline CDR1 and CDR2 sequences are SGHRS and YFSETQ. The CDR3 reads CASSFEGPTYGYTF. The CDR3 bases are TGCGCCAGCAGCTTCGAGGGCCCCACCTATGGCTACACCTTC. Full variable domain (remainder filled in from reference TRBV5-1 and TRBJ1-2): KAGVTQTPRYLIKTRGQQVTLSCSPISGHRSVSWYQQTPGQGLQFLFEYFSETQRNKGNFPGRFSGRQFSNSRSEMNVSTLELGDSALYLCASSFEGPTYGYTFGSGTRLTVV.

This chain uses TRBV2 with TRBJ2-7, with D perhaps matching TRBD2 (5 bases). Germline loops: CDR1 SNHLY, CDR2 FYNNEI. The V end lost 2 bases, the J end lost 4 bases, and 6 bases lay between the germline ends. The CDR3 length is 12 residues. The CDR3 bases are TGTGCCAGCAGTGAAACGGGATACGAGCAGTACTTC. Amino acid sequence: CASSETGYEQYF.

CDR3 nucleotide sequence: TGTGCCAGCTCACCGGGACTTTCTGAGACCCAGTACTTC. It translates to CASSPGLSETQYF. The rearrangement uses TRBV18 and TRBJ2-5; D might be TRBD2 (6 bases). CDR3 length equals 13 residues. Trimming took off 3 bases at V and 5 bases at J, with 10 bases between the two ends. Germline V lookup: CDR1 KGHSH, CDR2 LQKENI.

CDR3 in DNA: TGTGCCAGCAGCCTACCGAGAGATACGCAGTATTTT. It is translated as CASSLPRDTQYF. V is TRBV7-6 and J is TRBJ2-3; D call uncertain. V lost 5 bases and J 5 bases, leaving 8 bases between the germline ends. The CDR3 totals 12 residues. Germline values: CDR1 SGHVS, CDR2 FNYEAQ. Full variable domain (remainder filled in from reference TRBV7-6 and TRBJ2-3): GAGVSQSPRYKVTKRGQDVALRCDPISGHVSLYWYRQALGQGPEFLTYFNYEAQQDKSGLPNDRFSAERPEGSISTLTIQRTEQRDSAMYRCASSLPRDTQYFGPGTRLTVL.

This chain joins TRBV11-2 and TRBJ1-1; maybe TRBD1 (5 bases). The germline gives CDR1 SGHAT, CDR2 FQNNGV. V dropped 5 bases and J dropped 10 bases, with 14 bases sitting between them. This CDR3 region has 12 residues. This chain's CDR3 is CASSPSGTGAFF. The CDR3 nucleotides are TGTGCCAGCAGCCCAAGCGGGACGGGAGCTTTCTTT.

Only one count was recorded for this clone. The J gene is TRBJ1-1, the V gene TRBV5-1, with 7 nucleotides matching TRBD1. CDR1 and CDR2 (germline): SGHRS, YFSETQ. The CDR3 consists of 14 residues. The V and J ends lost 7 bases and 1 base, in that order; junction bases with no gene match: 7. CDR3 in DNA: TGCGCCAGCGGCACAGGGGACTCGAACACTGAAGCTTTCTTT. Its translation: CASGTGDSNTEAFF.

CDR3 DNA sequence: TGTGCCAGCAGCTTGGAATCGGGGACAGCCTACAATGAGCAGTTCTTC. This codes for CASSLESGTAYNEQFF. The chain carries TRBV5-6 and TRBJ2-1, with TRBD1 matching over 7 bases. The CDR3 is 16 amino acids. Unmatched junction bases numbered 5, after V lost 0 bases and J lost 2 bases. Germline values: CDR1 SGHDT, CDR2 YYEEEE. Complete variable domain (other parts from reference TRBV5-6 and TRBJ2-1): DAGVTQSPTHLIKTRGQQVTLRCSPKSGHDTVSWYQQALGQGPQFIFQYYEEEERQRGNFPDRFSGHQFPNYSSELNVNALLLGDSALYLCASSLESGTAYNEQFFGPGTRLTVL.

CDR3 DNA sequence: TGTGCCAGCAGCCCTAATAGGGACTCCGAGCAGTACTTC. This translates into CASSPNRDSEQYF. The rearrangement uses TRBV13 and TRBJ2-7, with a tentative D call TRBD2 (6 bases). Germline V gene lookup returns CDR1 PRHDT and CDR2 FYEKMQ (reference sequence). Trimming shortened V by 5 bases and J by 6 bases, and 14 bases separated the two germline ends. This CDR3 contains 13 residues.

This clone came up a few times. The rearrangement joins TRBV11-2 to TRBJ2-7; TRBD2 is a possible D gene (6 bases). This CDR3 region has 16 residues. V was trimmed by 0 bases and J by 2 bases, leaving 14 bases between them. Germline V CDR1 and CDR2: SGHAT, FQNNGV. In DNA, the CDR3 is TGTGCCAGCAGCTTAGAGTCAAGCGGGCAACCCTACGAGCAGTACTTC. Residues: CASSLESSGQPYEQYF.

The chain uses TRBV9 and TRBJ2-2; the match to TRBD2 covers 7 bases. The CDR3 has 16 amino acids. V dropped 4 bases and J dropped 2; count of bases not matched to a gene: 8. Looked up from germline, CDR1 is SGDLS and CDR2 is YYNGEE. In DNA, the CDR3 is TGTGCCAGCAGCCTGCGCGGGGACTATAACACCGGGGAGCTGTTTTTT. Residues: CASSLRGDYNTGELFF.

The chain joins TRBV10-3 to TRBJ2-7; 7 bases are shared with TRBD1. The V and J ends lost 9 bases and 0 bases, in that order; junction bases with no gene match: 2. Germline V gene data show CDR1 as ENHRY and CDR2 as SYGVKD. This CDR3 has 12 residues. CDR3 DNA: TGTGCCATACGGGACAGCTCCTACGAGCAGTACTTC. Protein product: CAIRDSSYEQYF.